These 24 T cell receptor beta chains came from one sample sequenced in a study of vaccination and CD4 T cells after COVID-19. Sequence data for DNA of cultured CD4+ T cells were generated by the Oncomine TCR Beta short-read assay. Each CDR3 protein is one row after TCRdb ran MiXCR on the PCR reads. The sample carries about 24,000 distinct CDR3 sequences, 49% recorded once. Noted treatment: roughly nine-day PBMC culture with coronavirus spike peptide pools or control peptides (ViraFEST assay). Their antigens are not known. Sequences were obtained from CD4+ T cells from blood, cultured in vitro. These receptors all come from a human donor who had recovered from COVID-19.

This clonotype appeared a single time. For the CDR3, the DNA is TGCAGTGTAACAACAGGGGACTCTGGGGCCAACGTCCTGACTTTC. It yields the protein CSVTTGDSGANVLTF. The chain is built from TRBV20-1 and TRBJ2-6; 7 bases match TRBD1. The trim removed 7 bases at V and 0 bases at J, leaving 6 bases unmatched. The germline V gene encodes CDR1 DFQATT and CDR2 SNEGSKA (reference sequence). The CDR3 totals 15 residues.

The V call is TRBV6-1, the J call TRBJ1-3, with TRBD1 matching over 9 bases. The trim removed 5 bases at V and 3 bases at J, leaving 5 bases unmatched. The CDR3 has 15 amino acids. The germline gives CDR1 MNHNS, CDR2 SASEGT. The CDR3 is CASSRDRAYGNTIYF. CDR3 nucleotide sequence: TGTGCCAGCAGTCGGGACAGGGCCTATGGAAACACCATATATTTT.

The genes are TRBV20-1 and TRBJ1-2; 11 nucleotides agree with TRBD1. CDR1 is DFQATT and CDR2 is SNEGSKA in the germline V gene (reference sequence). The CDR3 loop spans 19 amino acids. Losses at the gene ends were 0 bases for V and 0 bases for J; bases not matched to a gene: 12. This chain's CDR3 is CSARDKGRQGQGANYGYTF. DNA for the CDR3: TGCAGTGCTAGAGATAAGGGCCGGCAGGGACAGGGGGCTAACTATGGCTACACCTTC.

CDR3 residues: CASRPRQGRSGNTIYF. CDR3 sequence (DNA): TGTGCCAGCAGACCCCGACAGGGGCGGAGTGGAAACACCATATATTTT. V gene TRBV2 combines with J gene TRBJ1-3; 8 nucleotides line up with TRBD1. Trimming at V came to 6 bases and at J to 3 bases, leaving 10 bases not matched to a gene. The CDR3 spans 16 residues. The V gene's germline CDR1 is SNHLY and CDR2 FYNNEI.

In its sample, this clonotype was seen a few times. This chain uses TRBV6-5 with TRBJ2-3, with 7 bases matching TRBD1. This CDR3 has 16 residues. Trimming removed 4 bases from V and 1 base from J; junction bases left unmatched: 8. CDR1 is MNHEY, CDR2 SVGAGI, per germline. CDR3 sequence reads: CASSSKGQTGTDTQYF. DNA for the CDR3: TGTGCCAGCAGTTCCAAGGGACAGACCGGCACAGATACGCAGTATTTT.

This chain joins TRBV3-1 and TRBJ2-7; D is unclear. The CDR3 is 11 residues long. The ends were cut back, 1 base at V and 5 bases at J, with 3 bases in the middle. Germline lookup yields CDR1 LGHDT and CDR2 YNNKEL (reference sequence). The CDR3 sequence: CASSQVNEQYF. Here the CDR3 DNA reads TGTGCCAGCAGCCAAGTTAACGAGCAGTACTTC.

This clonotype is categorized as large (0.1 to 1%). This sequence joins TRBV12-3 or TRBV12-4 and TRBJ2-7, with 7 bases that match TRBD2. Unmatched junction bases numbered 4, after V lost 1 base and J lost 1 base. CDR3 length equals 15 residues. CDR3 loop: CASSLGRGRSYEQYF. The CDR3 DNA reads as TGTGCCAGCAGTTTAGGGCGGGGGAGATCCTACGAGCAGTACTTC.

This clonotype was detected only once. CDR3 loop: CAISPTGPDDEQFF. The CDR3 DNA reads as TGTGCCATCAGCCCCACCGGTCCTGACGATGAGCAGTTCTTC. The V and J genes are TRBV10-3 and TRBJ2-1; D ambiguous. Germline lookup yields CDR1 ENHRY and CDR2 SYGVKD. This CDR3 is 14 amino acids long. With 6 bases removed from V and 8 bases from J, the gap between germline ends came to 17 bases.

This chain links TRBV27 with TRBJ2-3; 9 nucleotides line up with TRBD1. The J segment lost 6 bases and the V segment lost 3 bases, leaving 16 bases of the junction unmatched. This CDR3 spans 18 amino acids. Germline V gene sequence: CDR1 MNHEY, CDR2 SMNVEV (reference sequence). DNA for the CDR3: TGTGCCAGCAGTTTTAAGTCGCCGGGACAGGGAGTCGGCGATACGCAGTATTTT. This gives the protein CASSFKSPGQGVGDTQYF.

About this clonotype: One end of the junction does not line up with germline, which may come from a read error. The chain uses TRBV6-5 and TRBJ2-7; the D is unclear. The germline V gene encodes CDR1 MNHEY and CDR2 SVGAGI. The CDR3 extends over 11 amino acids. CDR3 sequence: CASSSVYEQYF. Written as DNA, the CDR3 is TGCGCCAGCAGTTCCGTATACGAGCAGTACTTC.

The chain is built from TRBV5-1 and TRBJ1-2; D is unresolved. Germline V gene lookup returns CDR1 SGHRS and CDR2 YFSETQ. The CDR3 contains 13 residues. With 1 base removed from V and 3 bases from J, the gap between germline ends came to 7 bases. The CDR3 is CASSLSEDYGYTF. The CDR3 DNA sequence: TGCGCCAGCAGCTTGAGTGAGGACTATGGCTACACCTTC.

V and J are TRBV18 and TRBJ2-7; D uncertain. Germline V lookup: CDR1 KGHSH, CDR2 LQKENI. V lost 1 base, J lost 5 bases, and 9 bases lay in between. The CDR3 is 13 residues long. The CDR3 is CASSPRTVHEQYF. The CDR3 region has the DNA TGTGCCAGCTCACCACGCACAGTCCACGAGCAGTACTTC.

This clonotype was seen only a few times. The chain has TRBV28 and TRBJ1-2; 12 nucleotides line up with TRBD1. This CDR3 has 14 residues. Germline trimming cut 5 bases from V and 8 bases from J; bases unmatched to any gene: 6. Germline-derived CDR1 and CDR2 are MDHEN and SYDVKM. Here the CDR3 reads CASSTGTGGAGYTF. The CDR3 DNA reads as TGTGCCAGCAGTACCGGGACAGGGGGCGCGGGCTACACCTTC.

This clonotype was picked up a small number of times. J is TRBJ1-1 and V is TRBV20-1, with 9 bases that match TRBD1. CDR3 length: 15 residues. Germline V gives CDR1 DFQATT, CDR2 SNEGSKA (reference sequence). The V and J ends lost 3 bases and 1 base, in that order; junction bases with no gene match: 6. CDR3 bases: TGCAGTGCTAGCCCCGCGACAGGGGGGAACACTGAAGCTTTCTTT. It yields the protein CSASPATGGNTEAFF.

This clonotype was counted a few times. The CDR3 coding sequence is TGTGCCAGCAGTGCCCAAGGCGGGGGCAATCAGCCCCAGCATTTT. This gives the protein CASSAQGGGNQPQHF. The genes are TRBV2 and TRBJ1-5; no definite D call. Germline loops: CDR1 SNHLY, CDR2 FYNNEI. Deletions cut 4 bases from V and 2 bases from J, with 12 bases between. CDR3 length: 15 residues. The whole variable domain, filled in from reference TRBV2 and TRBJ1-5, reads EPEVTQTPSHQVTQMGQEVILRCVPISNHLYFYWYRQILGQKVEFLVSFYNNEISEKSEIFDDQFSVERPDGSNFTLKIRSTKLEDSAMYFCASSAQGGGNQPQHFGDGTRLSIL.

The rearrangement joins TRBV20-1 to TRBJ2-7, with 7 bases aligning to TRBD1. Germline V CDR1 and CDR2: DFQATT, SNEGSKA (reference sequence). V shed 6 bases and J 1 base; nucleotides not matched to a gene: 9. The CDR3 has 14 amino acids. The CDR3 is CSARGQSPSYEQYF. In DNA form, the CDR3 reads TGCAGTGCCCGGGGACAGAGCCCTTCCTACGAGCAGTACTTC.

J is TRBJ2-1 and V is TRBV20-1; D uncertain. The length of the CDR3 is 13 residues. V was clipped by 3 bases and J by 5 bases, with 11 bases between them. The V gene's germline CDR1 is DFQATT and CDR2 SNEGSKA (reference sequence). CDR3 loop: CSASNTGNNEQFF. The CDR3 DNA follows: TGCAGTGCTAGTAACACTGGTAACAATGAGCAGTTCTTC.

This chain joins TRBV5-1 and TRBJ2-7; 7 bases match TRBD1. This CDR3 has 15 amino acids. Germline lookup yields CDR1 SGHRS and CDR2 YFSETQ. V trimming: 0 bases; J trimming: 4 bases; junction bases outside the gene matches: 7. This CDR3 reads CASSLAGQKDYEQYF. Written as DNA, the CDR3 is TGCGCCAGCAGCTTGGCGGGACAGAAAGATTACGAGCAGTACTTC.

This clonotype was counted between two and nine times. The genes are TRBV7-2 and TRBJ2-7, with D maybe TRBD2 (6 bases). V was clipped by 5 bases and J by 3 bases, with 17 bases between them. The CDR3 covers 15 residues. CDR1 and CDR2 from the germline V gene are SGHTA and FQGNSA. The CDR3 DNA sequence: TGTGCCAGCAGCCTCGCGGTAGCGGCCTTCTACGAGCAGTACTTC. This translates into CASSLAVAAFYEQYF. Full variable domain (remainder filled in from reference TRBV7-2 and TRBJ2-7): GAGVSQSPSNKVTEKGKDVELRCDPISGHTALYWYRQSLGQGLEFLIYFQGNSAPDKSGLPSDRFSAERTGGSVSTLTIQRTQQEDSAVYLCASSLAVAAFYEQYFGPGTRLTVT.

This chain uses TRBV6-1 with TRBJ2-7; D gene ambiguous. The ends were cut back, 6 bases at V and 6 bases at J, with 15 bases in the middle. The CDR3 consists of 13 residues. Germline V CDR1 and CDR2: MNHNS, SASEGT. The CDR3 nucleotides read TGTGCCAGCAGCCCTGACCGGGCCTTCGAGCAGTACTTC. Amino acids: CASSPDRAFEQYF.

The chain's CDR3 is CASSDGALAGGPPDTQYF. As DNA, the CDR3 is TGTGCCAGCAGCGACGGGGCACTAGCGGGGGGGCCGCCAGATACGCAGTATTTT. This chain links TRBV6-2 or TRBV6-3 with TRBJ2-3; TRBD2 matches at 13 bases. CDR3 length equals 18 residues. The germline gives CDR1 MNHEY, CDR2 SVGEGT. V was pared by 6 bases and J by 4 bases, with 13 bases of the junction left unmatched.

The V call is TRBV5-1, the J call TRBJ2-5; the D gene is possibly TRBD2 (6 bases). The germline V gene encodes CDR1 SGHRS and CDR2 YFSETQ. This CDR3 region has 15 residues. V lost 4 bases and J lost 5, with 18 bases in between. CDR3: CASSGRDRRGETQYF. In DNA, the CDR3 is TGCGCCAGCAGCGGCAGGGACCGCCGGGGGGAGACCCAGTACTTC.

CDR3 DNA sequence: TGTGCCAGCAGAATTCTAGCGGGGGGGCCCGGGGAGACCCAGTACTTC. It yields the protein CASRILAGGPGETQYF. V is TRBV2 and J is TRBJ2-5; 12 bases agree with TRBD2. V gave up 6 bases and J gave up 5 bases; unmatched junction bases: 10. Germline CDR1 SNHLY, CDR2 FYNNEI. The CDR3 sequence is 16 residues long.

This chain uses TRBV6-1 with TRBJ1-5, with D unresolved. Between the trimmed V and J ends, which lost 3 bases and 0 bases, there was a span of 9 bases. The CDR3 is 15 amino acids. Germline CDR1 MNHNS, CDR2 SASEGT. Here the CDR3 reads CASSDPQNSNQPQHF. The CDR3 DNA follows: TGTGCCAGCAGTGATCCCCAGAATAGCAATCAGCCCCAGCATTTT.